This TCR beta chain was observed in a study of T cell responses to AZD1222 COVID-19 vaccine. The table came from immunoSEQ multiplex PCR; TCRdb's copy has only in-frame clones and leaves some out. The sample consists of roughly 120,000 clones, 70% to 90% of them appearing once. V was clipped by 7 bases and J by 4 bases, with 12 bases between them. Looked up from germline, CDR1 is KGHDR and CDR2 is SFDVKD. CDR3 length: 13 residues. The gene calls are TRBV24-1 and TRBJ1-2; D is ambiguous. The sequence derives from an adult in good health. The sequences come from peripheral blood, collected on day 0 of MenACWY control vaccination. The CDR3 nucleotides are TGTGCCACCAGCCTCTCGACGGGCTATGGCTACACCTTC. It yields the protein CATSLSTGYGYTF.